The rows below give T cell receptor beta chains drawn from one sample of a study of T cell clusters in autoimmune cytopenias. TCRdb reanalyzed the multiplex PCR reads, giving one entry per CDR3 protein sequence and no DNA. The listing records around 8,000 distinct CDR3 sequences. Sequencing used peripheral blood. The receptor source for this set is a human donor with an autoimmune cytopenia or autoimmune hepatitis (not recorded which). The CDR3 runs from the conserved cysteine through the conserved F or W. The order of the fields is J gene, V gene, clone size, CDR3 protein. Size is omitted from some rows. Given values are once, few, many or a class for expanded clones.

J: TRBJ2-1; V: TRBV27; size: medium-sized; CDR3: CASKGRGTPYNEQFF
J: TRBJ1-5; V: TRBV19; size: .; CDR3: CASSTRGRQPQHF
J: TRBJ1-1; V: TRBV5-1; size: .; CDR3: CASSPWTGPNTEAFF
J: TRBJ2-3; V: TRBV7-2; size: .; CDR3: CASSQDGLAGGSIDTQYF
J: TRBJ1-4; V: TRBV12-3/TRBV12-4; size: .; CDR3: CASSLGGKLFF
J: TRBJ2-5; V: TRBV5-4; size: .; CDR3: CASSSRRANQETQYF
J: TRBJ2-5; V: TRBV12-3/TRBV12-4; size: .; CDR3: CASSLTVKETQYF
J: TRBJ2-3; V: TRBV6-4; size: medium-sized; CDR3: CASSVGLSTDTQYF
J: TRBJ2-1; V: TRBV27; size: .; CDR3: CASSPRQGARDEQFF
J: TRBJ2-5; V: TRBV18; size: medium-sized; CDR3: CASSPNRETQYF
J: TRBJ1-5; V: TRBV7-2; size: .; CDR3: CASSLRTGDQPQHF
J: TRBJ2-3; V: TRBV5-1; size: .; CDR3: CASSLAGASGIDTQYF
J: TRBJ2-3; V: TRBV24-1; size: medium-sized; CDR3: CATSATRSGTDTQYF
J: TRBJ2-6; V: TRBV11-2; size: .; CDR3: CASSFIGGSGANVLTF
J: TRBJ1-2; V: TRBV19; size: medium-sized; CDR3: CASQTRRDGIKYRNGYTF
J: TRBJ1-1; V: TRBV15; size: medium-sized; CDR3: CATSRSGWENTEAFF
J: TRBJ2-1; V: TRBV13; size: .; CDR3: CASSTRTSGPPNEQFF
J: TRBJ2-1; V: TRBV27; size: medium-sized; CDR3: CASRLQDPGLGDEQFF
J: TRBJ2-1; V: TRBV5-4; size: medium-sized; CDR3: CASSLALAGIYNEQFF
J: TRBJ1-6; V: TRBV15; size: medium-sized; CDR3: CATSQDRGLTPLHF
J: TRBJ2-5; V: TRBV5-5; size: .; CDR3: CASSSQGEETQYF
J: TRBJ2-1; V: TRBV6-2/TRBV6-3; size: .; CDR3: CASSLLPLAGNNNEQFF
J: TRBJ1-4; V: TRBV18; size: medium-sized; CDR3: CASSPAQDEKLFF
J: TRBJ2-1; V: TRBV29-1; size: medium-sized; CDR3: CSGAPGNNEQFF
J: TRBJ2-3; V: TRBV29-1; size: medium-sized; CDR3: CSVEIPLAGAPLADTQYF
J: TRBJ1-5; V: TRBV27; size: .; CDR3: CARGLPQTDDQPQHF
J: TRBJ1-1; V: TRBV18; size: .; CDR3: CASSGQGTTEAFF
J: TRBJ1-2; V: TRBV30; size: medium-sized; CDR3: CAWSGGGDGYTF
J: TRBJ1-1; V: TRBV27; size: .; CDR3: CASSSRPSYTEAFF
J: TRBJ2-1; V: TRBV19; size: medium-sized; CDR3: CASSTASGNNEQFF
J: TRBJ1-2; V: TRBV20-1; size: medium-sized; CDR3: CSARDNSGYTF
J: TRBJ1-3; V: TRBV11-2; size: .; CDR3: CASSIVASGNTIYF
J: TRBJ1-2; V: TRBV20-1; size: .; CDR3: CSASGYSNYGYTF
J: TRBJ1-5; V: TRBV15; size: .; CDR3: CATSRDAALDQPQHF
J: TRBJ1-5; V: TRBV6-1; size: .; CDR3: CASSEVQGGNQPQHF
J: TRBJ2-3; V: TRBV12-3/TRBV12-4; size: medium-sized; CDR3: CASSRTDTQYF
J: TRBJ2-3; V: TRBV5-6; size: .; CDR3: CASSLLRGSSTDTQYF
J: TRBJ1-3; V: TRBV6-1; size: .; CDR3: CASSEVGPGNTIYF
J: TRBJ1-4; V: TRBV19; size: medium-sized; CDR3: CASRSWGQSTNEKLFF
J: TRBJ1-5; V: TRBV19; size: medium-sized; CDR3: CASSKGGQGQPQHF
J: TRBJ1-4; V: TRBV10-1; size: .; CDR3: CASSGSDEKLFF
J: TRBJ1-5; V: TRBV6-2/TRBV6-3; size: .; CDR3: CASSTSTVNQPQHF
J: TRBJ2-5; V: TRBV29-1; size: medium-sized; CDR3: CSVRDGRQETQYF
J: TRBJ2-1; V: TRBV7-2; size: .; CDR3: CASSLETPGLSWAHEQFF
J: TRBJ2-7; V: TRBV12-3/TRBV12-4; size: medium-sized; CDR3: CASSFTPTGGLIYEQYF
J: TRBJ2-2; V: TRBV19; size: .; CDR3: CASSTAGDTGELFF